One sample yielded the 14 T cell receptor beta chains listed below, sequenced in a study of blood T cell repertoires in COVID-19. The data were produced by immunoSEQ multiplex PCR, yet TCRdb's version contains in-frame clones alone and is incomplete. The table lists around 460,000 clones, about 87% of them singletons, with more than 0.7% in the top ten. The source material was peripheral blood. Source of these receptors: a man between 18 and 29 years old with COVID-19, enrolled during active disease.

The rearrangement links TRBV9 to TRBJ1-3; TRBD1 aligns across 7 bases. The J segment lost 4 bases and the V segment lost 4 bases, leaving 5 bases of the junction unmatched. The length of the CDR3 is 14 residues. Germline CDR1 and CDR2: SGDLS and YYNGEE. The CDR3 coding sequence is TGTGCCAGCAGCCCGGGGACAGCAGGAAACACCATATATTTT. Its protein is CASSPGTAGNTIYF.

CDR3 protein: CASSVYGGASYEQYF. The CDR3 bases are TGTGCCAGCAGTGTCTACGGGGGGGCCTCCTACGAGCAGTACTTC. The chain links TRBV27 to TRBJ2-7, with TRBD2 matching over 8 bases. The CDR3 consists of 15 residues. Germline V gene data show CDR1 as MNHEY and CDR2 as SMNVEV (reference sequence). V was pared by 5 bases and J by 0 bases, with 6 bases of the junction left unmatched.

V usage is TRBV6-2 or TRBV6-3 and J usage is TRBJ2-5, with D possibly TRBD1 on 6 matching bases. The CDR3 loop spans 14 amino acids. Germline CDR1 reads MNHEY; CDR2 reads SVGEGT. The V end lost 0 bases, the J end lost 5 bases, and 10 bases lay between the germline ends. The CDR3 nucleotides are TGTGCCAGCAGTTACTCGGGGGCATGGGAGACCCAGTACTTC. Translation gives CASSYSGAWETQYF.

The CDR3 loop is CASSPGGQAVYGYTF. The CDR3 nucleotides read TGCGCCAGCAGCCCCGGAGGACAGGCTGTCTATGGCTACACCTTC. The gene calls are TRBV5-1 and TRBJ1-2; 7 bases line up with TRBD1. Germline trimming cut 4 bases from V and 4 bases from J; bases unmatched to any gene: 10. Germline V gene data show CDR1 as SGHRS and CDR2 as YFSETQ. The CDR3 sequence is 15 residues long.

The genes are TRBV7-9 and TRBJ2-1; TRBD1 might be the D (6 bases). Per germline, CDR1 SEHNR and CDR2 FQNEAQ (reference sequence). V lost 4 bases and J lost 2, with 15 bases in between. The CDR3 runs 16 residues. The chain's CDR3 is CASSSRGAGTYNEQFF. DNA for the CDR3: TGTGCCAGCAGCTCCAGGGGTGCGGGCACCTACAATGAGCAGTTCTTC.

DNA of the CDR3: TGTGCCAGCAGCCGCTTAGAGGCAGGGCACTATGGCTACACCTTC. It translates to CASSRLEAGHYGYTF. The rearrangement joins TRBV7-9 to TRBJ1-2, with D perhaps matching TRBD1 (5 bases). Germline assignment: CDR1 SEHNR and CDR2 FQNEAQ (reference sequence). The V gene lost 5 bases and the J gene lost 3 bases, with 16 bases spanning the gap. The CDR3 spans 15 residues.

This sequence joins TRBV9 and TRBJ2-5, with D hard to call. Per the germline V gene, CDR1 is SGDLS and CDR2 is YYNGEE. The germline V and J ends were trimmed by 3 bases and 5 bases, with 11 bases remaining between them. The CDR3 sequence is 13 residues long. The CDR3 bases are TGTGCCAGCAGCGGAGGAGATGGGGAGACCCAGTACTTC. Translation gives CASSGGDGETQYF.

This chain uses TRBV7-2 with TRBJ1-2, with 12 bases aligning to TRBD1. The CDR3 loop spans 14 amino acids. The J segment lost 5 bases and the V segment lost 5 bases, leaving 3 bases of the junction unmatched. The V gene's germline CDR1 is SGHTA and CDR2 FQGNSA. CDR3 in DNA: TGTGCCAGCAGCCGGGACAGGGGGCTATATGGCTACACCTTC. Residues: CASSRDRGLYGYTF.

The J gene is TRBJ2-3, the V gene TRBV7-6, with 9 bases fitting TRBD2. This CDR3 contains 16 residues. Germline CDR1 SGHVS, CDR2 FNYEAQ. The V gene end was trimmed by 5 bases and the J gene end by 6 bases; junction bases not matched to a gene: 12. CDR3 protein: CASSGGGSGGRDTQYF. CDR3 sequence (DNA): TGTGCCAGCAGCGGAGGTGGTAGCGGGGGTCGCGATACGCAGTATTTT.

The chain uses TRBV20-1 and TRBJ2-7, with 7 positions matching TRBD2. After removal of 3 bases from V and 2 bases from J, the junction contained 10 bases not matched to a gene. Germline V gene lookup returns CDR1 DFQATT and CDR2 SNEGSKA (reference sequence). This CDR3 comprises 15 residues. The CDR3 DNA follows: TGCAGTGCTAGTTCTCGGGGGGTTTCCACCTACGAGCAGTACTTC. The encoded protein is CSASSRGVSTYEQYF.

This chain links TRBV2 with TRBJ1-1; the match to TRBD1 covers 7 bases. Germline V gene sequence: CDR1 SNHLY, CDR2 FYNNEI. V lost 8 bases, J lost 1 base, and 4 bases stayed unmatched. This CDR3 contains 13 residues. In DNA, the CDR3 is TGTGCCAGCGGGGGACAGCCGAACACTGAAGCTTTCTTT. Residues: CASGGQPNTEAFF.

V gene TRBV29-1 combines with J gene TRBJ2-2; D might be TRBD2 (5 bases). Germline CDR1 is SQVTM and CDR2 is ANQGSEA. Trimming took off 3 bases at V and 3 bases at J, with 11 bases between the two ends. CDR3 length: 14 residues. The CDR3 DNA reads TGCAGCGTTGATGAGGGTCTCGACACCGGGGAGCTGTTTTTT. Its translation is CSVDEGLDTGELFF.

The rearrangement joins TRBV5-1 to TRBJ2-2; D uncertain. Germline V gives CDR1 SGHRS, CDR2 YFSETQ. Trimming took off 2 bases at V and 6 bases at J, with 5 bases between the two ends. The CDR3 runs to 12 residues. This CDR3 reads CASSFRAGELFF. In DNA, the CDR3 is TGCGCCAGCAGCTTTCGGGCCGGGGAGCTGTTTTTT.

The chain combines TRBV7-9 with TRBJ1-2, with D unresolved. V lost 2 bases and J 8 bases, leaving 9 bases between the germline ends. Germline V CDR1 and CDR2: SEHNR, FQNEAQ (reference sequence). The CDR3 is made up of 12 amino acids. CDR3 sequence (DNA): TGTGCCAGCAGCTTAATGGCTCAAGGCTACACCTTC. Translation: CASSLMAQGYTF.